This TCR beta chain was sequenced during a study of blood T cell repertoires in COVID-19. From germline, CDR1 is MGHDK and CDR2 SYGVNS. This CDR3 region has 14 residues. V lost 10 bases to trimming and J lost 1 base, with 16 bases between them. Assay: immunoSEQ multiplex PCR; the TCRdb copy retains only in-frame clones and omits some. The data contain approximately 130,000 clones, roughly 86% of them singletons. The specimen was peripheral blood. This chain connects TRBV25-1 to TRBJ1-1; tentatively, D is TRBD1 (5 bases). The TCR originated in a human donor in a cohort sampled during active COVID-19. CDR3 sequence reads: CATRGHLGNTEAFF. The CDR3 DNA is TGTGCCACCAGAGGACACCTGGGGAACACTGAAGCTTTCTTT. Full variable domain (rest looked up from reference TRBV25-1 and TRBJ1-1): EADIYQTPRYLVIGTGKKITLECSQTMGHDKMYWYQQDPGMELHLIHYSYGVNSTEKGDLSSESTVSRIRTEHFPLTLESARPSHTSQYLCATRGHLGNTEAFFGQGTRLTVV.